This TCR beta chain was identified in a study of TIL therapy for anti-PD-1-resistant metastatic lung cancer. Described time point: pre-treatment sample, taken before nivolumab and TIL therapy. Pleural nodules or supraclavicular lymph nodes made up most of the excised metastases sampled. To note about this clone: The sample carries other DNA sequences with the same CDR3.

The V end was cut by 2 bases, the J end by 1 base, with 9 bases between. The CDR3 consists of 14 residues. Germline V gene sequence: CDR1 LNHDA, CDR2 SQIVND (reference sequence). Sequencing used immunoSEQ v3. The protocol was immunoSEQ multiplex PCR, while the TCRdb copy is restricted to in-frame clones and leaves out a portion. The sample includes around 100,000 clones, roughly 65% of them seen just once. The chain has TRBV19 and TRBJ2-7; D is unclear. The receptor was derived from a person aged 25-79 years with non-small cell lung cancer. Sequenced here: tumor tissue, sampled at baseline. The CDR3 protein is CASSIQADSYEQYF. CDR3 DNA: TGTGCCAGTAGTATACAGGCTGATTCCTACGAGCAGTACTTC.